The 14 T cell receptor beta chains listed next were all sequenced from one sample in a study of blood T cell repertoires in COVID-19. The assay was immunoSEQ multiplex PCR, and TCRdb's table has in-frame clones only and misses some. The table has about 220,000 clones, approximately 88% seen once. Sequencing input: PBMCs or T cells enriched from blood (not recorded which). The receptors derive from a woman aged 35 to 49 with acute COVID-19.

The chain recombines TRBV6-5 with TRBJ1-2; maybe TRBD1 (6 bases). The germline V gene encodes CDR1 MNHEY and CDR2 SVGAGI. The CDR3 spans 12 residues. The V gene lost 9 bases and the J gene lost 0 bases, with 8 bases spanning the gap. The CDR3 protein is CASQGSNYGYTF. CDR3 sequence (DNA): TGTGCCAGTCAGGGGTCTAACTATGGCTACACCTTC.

The chain is built from TRBV5-4 and TRBJ1-6; 12 bases are a match to TRBD1. This CDR3 is 20 amino acids long. Looked up from germline, CDR1 is SGHNT and CDR2 is YYREEE (reference sequence). Trimming took 7 bases from V and 7 from J; bases not matched to a gene: 21. As DNA, the CDR3 is TGTGCCAGCCACAAAATACGGCCGGGACAGGGGGCCCAGGGCAATTCACCCCTCCACTTT. Its translation: CASHKIRPGQGAQGNSPLHF. Complete variable domain (other parts from reference TRBV5-4 and TRBJ1-6): ETGVTQSPTHLIKTRGQQVTLRCSSQSGHNTVSWYQQALGQGPQFIFQYYREEENGRGNFPPRFSGLQFPNYSSELNVNALELDDSALYLCASHKIRPGQGAQGNSPLHFGNGTRLTVT.

V is TRBV15 and J is TRBJ2-5; D unresolved. This CDR3 has 13 amino acids. Trimming took 5 bases from V and 0 from J, leaving 7 bases between them. In germline, CDR1 is LNHNV, CDR2 YYDKDF (reference sequence). The CDR3 bases are TGTGCCACCAGCGCGGAGTACCAAGAGACCCAGTACTTC. Translating gives CATSAEYQETQYF.

The sample holds a few counts of this clone. The CDR3 DNA reads as TGTGCCAGCAGTTCGGGACCCGGGAGAGTGAGCACTGAAGCTTTCTTT. It codes for CASSSGPGRVSTEAFF. The chain couples TRBV2 to TRBJ1-1, with a tentative D call TRBD1 (5 bases). CDR1 SNHLY and CDR2 FYNNEI come from the germline V gene. The CDR3 consists of 16 residues. V was shortened by 5 bases and J by 4 bases, with 20 bases between the two germline ends.

This chain connects TRBV10-3 to TRBJ2-3; 14 bases are shared with TRBD2. The CDR3 covers 20 residues. Germline CDR1 ENHRY, CDR2 SYGVKD. V lost 4 bases and J lost 0; bases outside the gene matches: 12. CDR3 sequence: CAISASLGLAGASSTDTQYF. CDR3 in DNA: TGTGCCATCAGTGCGAGTCTGGGACTAGCGGGAGCTAGTAGCACAGATACGCAGTATTTT.

This clone has only one observation. The chain has TRBV11-3 and TRBJ2-2, with TRBD2 matching over 10 bases. This CDR3 is 16 amino acids long. Germline-derived CDR1 and CDR2 are SGHNT and YENEEA. J gave up 6 bases and V 2 bases, and 6 bases lay outside the gene matches. CDR3 sequence (DNA): TGTGCCAGCAGCTTAATGAGCGGGAGGGCCTCCGGGGAGCTGTTTTTT. Its translation: CASSLMSGRASGELFF. Together with reference TRBV11-3 and TRBJ2-2, the CDR3 gives the full variable domain: EAGVVQSPRYKIIEKKQPVAFWCNPISGHNTLYWYLQNLGQGPELLIRYENEEAVDDSQLPKDRFSAERLKGVDSTLKIQPAELGDSAVYLCASSLMSGRASGELFFGEGSRLTVL.

This clone was counted a few times. The chain has TRBV19 and TRBJ1-5; 11 bases fit TRBD1. The CDR3 loop spans 15 amino acids. V trimming: 6 bases; J trimming: 2 bases; junction bases outside the gene matches: 3. From germline, CDR1 is LNHDA and CDR2 SQIVND (reference sequence). CDR3 nucleotide sequence: TGTGCCAGTAGATGGACAGGGGGCGGCAATCAGCCCCAGCATTTT. Protein: CASRWTGGGNQPQHF.

The genes are TRBV7-2 and TRBJ1-4; no definite D call. Trimming left V 3 bases short and J 4 bases short, with 12 bases between. The CDR3 has 15 amino acids. Germline CDR1 is SGHTA and CDR2 is FQGNSA. The CDR3 here is CASSLRHAFNEKLFF. CDR3 nucleotide sequence: TGTGCCAGCAGCTTGAGACACGCCTTTAATGAAAAACTGTTTTTT.

V and J are TRBV12-5 and TRBJ1-3; 8 positions agree with TRBD1. The CDR3 sequence is 18 residues long. Germline trimming cut 0 bases from V and 3 bases from J; bases unmatched to any gene: 10. CDR1 is LGHNT and CDR2 is FRNRAP in the germline V gene. CDR3 in DNA: TGTGCTAGTGGTTTGGTACTAGGACAGGGTGGTATTGGAAACACCATATATTTT. This gives the protein CASGLVLGQGGIGNTIYF.

This clone has a single count. The rearrangement links TRBV29-1 to TRBJ2-1; 9 bases align to TRBD2. Losses at the gene ends were 4 bases for V and 0 bases for J; bases not matched to a gene: 13. Germline CDR1 reads SQVTM; CDR2 reads ANQGSEA. The CDR3 runs to 18 residues. The CDR3 DNA reads as TGCAGCGTTGGAGCAGTCGTTACTAGCGGGCCCTCCTACAATGAGCAGTTCTTC. It yields the protein CSVGAVVTSGPSYNEQFF.

The chain is built from TRBV27 and TRBJ1-2; 9 bases match TRBD1. The CDR3 runs to 18 residues. J was trimmed by 2 bases and V by 2 bases; bases with no gene match: 12. Per germline, CDR1 MNHEY and CDR2 SMNVEV (reference sequence). CDR3 residues: CASSLQAGQGSFNYGYTF. CDR3 bases: TGTGCCAGCAGTTTACAAGCGGGACAGGGATCATTCAACTATGGCTACACCTTC.

The rearrangement links TRBV3-1 (or the pseudogene TRBV3-2) to TRBJ2-1; 9 nucleotides agree with TRBD2. This CDR3 has 17 amino acids. The V segment lost 1 base and the J segment 7 bases; nucleotides outside the gene matches: 11. Germline CDR1 LGHDT, CDR2 YNNKEL (reference sequence). The CDR3 coding sequence is TGTGCCAGCAGCCAAGGCGCTGGGCGGGAGGGCCGAAATGAGCAGTTCTTC. It codes for CASSQGAGREGRNEQFF.

This chain joins TRBV18 and TRBJ1-1, with no clear D. The germline gives CDR1 KGHSH, CDR2 LQKENI. V was clipped by 6 bases and J by 4 bases, with 21 bases between them. The CDR3 is made up of 16 amino acids. This chain's CDR3 is CASSLYSRVLSTEAFF. CDR3 coding DNA: TGTGCCAGCTCCCTCTACTCGAGAGTTTTGAGCACTGAAGCTTTCTTT.

This chain joins TRBV11-2 and TRBJ2-1; 8 nucleotides align to TRBD2. The CDR3 extends over 13 amino acids. Germline CDR1 reads SGHAT; CDR2 reads FQNNGV. V shed 4 bases, J shed 6 bases, and the junction held 2 bases outside the gene matches. The CDR3 sequence: CASSSGLVNEQFF. In DNA, the CDR3 is TGTGCCAGCAGCTCGGGACTAGTCAATGAGCAGTTCTTC.